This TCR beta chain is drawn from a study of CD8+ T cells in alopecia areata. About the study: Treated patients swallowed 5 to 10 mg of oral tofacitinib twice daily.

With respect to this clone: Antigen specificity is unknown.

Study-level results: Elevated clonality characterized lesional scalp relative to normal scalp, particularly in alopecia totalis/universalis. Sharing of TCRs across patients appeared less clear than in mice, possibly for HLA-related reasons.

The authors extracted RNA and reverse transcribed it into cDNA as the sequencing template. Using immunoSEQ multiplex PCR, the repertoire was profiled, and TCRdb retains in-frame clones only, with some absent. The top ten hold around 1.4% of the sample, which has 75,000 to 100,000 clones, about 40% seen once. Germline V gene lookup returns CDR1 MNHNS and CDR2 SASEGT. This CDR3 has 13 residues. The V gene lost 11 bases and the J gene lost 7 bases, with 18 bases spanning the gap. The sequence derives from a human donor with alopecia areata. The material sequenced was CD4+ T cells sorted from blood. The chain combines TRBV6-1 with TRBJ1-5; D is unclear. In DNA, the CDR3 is TGTGCCGTGAGGCGGGGTAGTGACCAGCCCCAGCATTTT. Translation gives CAVRRGSDQPQHF.